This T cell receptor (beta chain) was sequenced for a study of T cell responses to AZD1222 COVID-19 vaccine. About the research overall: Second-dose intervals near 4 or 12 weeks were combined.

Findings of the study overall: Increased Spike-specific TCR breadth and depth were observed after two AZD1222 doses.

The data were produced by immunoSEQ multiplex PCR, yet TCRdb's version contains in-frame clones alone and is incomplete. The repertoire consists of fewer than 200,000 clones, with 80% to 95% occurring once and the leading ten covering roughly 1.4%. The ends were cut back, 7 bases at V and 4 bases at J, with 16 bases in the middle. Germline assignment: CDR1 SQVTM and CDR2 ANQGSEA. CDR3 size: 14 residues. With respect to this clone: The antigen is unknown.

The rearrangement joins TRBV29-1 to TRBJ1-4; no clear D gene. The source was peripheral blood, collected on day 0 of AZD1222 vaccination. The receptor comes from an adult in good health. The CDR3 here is CSATGMGRNEKLFF. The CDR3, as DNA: TGCAGCGCTACGGGCATGGGCCGTAATGAAAAACTGTTTTTT.